Included here is one T cell receptor (beta chain) sequence, with context. The antigen remains unidentified. Sequencing was performed with immunoSEQ multiplex PCR; in TCRdb, only in-frame clones are kept and a portion is missing. The table has around 82,000 clones, 85% to 90% seen once. The record originates from a study of OX40 agonist ivuxolimab in advanced cancers. Germline V gene lookup returns CDR1 ENHRY and CDR2 SYGVKD. The CDR3 consists of 12 residues. V lost 3 bases and J lost 5; bases outside the gene matches: 0. Study outcomes and limitations: The specificity for antigen of the expanded peripheral T cells was not determined.

At baseline, cycle 4 day 1, and cycle 7 day 1, blood was sampled. The receptor was isolated from an adult with an advanced solid tumor such as melanoma, head and neck, liver or kidney cancer. V usage is TRBV10-3 and J usage is TRBJ2-5; 7 bases are a match to TRBD1. Sequencing used CD4+ or CD8+ T cells sorted from blood, obtained in a trial of the OX40 agonist ivuxolimab. CDR3 amino acids: CAISEQGETQYF. The CDR3 nucleotides are TGTGCCATCAGTGAACAGGGGGAGACCCAGTACTTC.